The clone carrying this T cell receptor beta chain was detected many times. What it binds is not known. This CDR3 comprises 13 residues. After removal of 0 bases from V and 11 bases from J, the junction contained 6 bases not matched to a gene. The V gene's germline CDR1 is MNHEY and CDR2 SVGEGT. Clones were read by immunoSEQ multiplex PCR, and TCRdb kept only the in-frame ones, dropping some. Of around 150,000 clones listed, about 90% were seen once; the top ten hold about 5.9%. The source of the sample is a study of T cell responses to AZD1222 COVID-19 vaccine. Study-level results: At 160-218 and 743-854, vaccine-associated CD4 TCRs were dominant, and they spanned spike. Females made up more of the donors, who were largely white British, and clonal diversity may have come out too low. Vaccination with two AZD1222 doses was followed by a rise in Spike-specific TCR breadth and depth.

This sample comprised peripheral blood, obtained 28 days after the second AZD1222 dose. V usage is TRBV6-2 or TRBV6-3 and J usage is TRBJ1-1; 7 bases map to TRBD1. The sequence came from an adult who received the AZD1222 COVID-19 vaccine. Here the CDR3 DNA reads TGTGCCAGCAGTTACTCGGAGACAGGGAACGCTTTCTTT. This codes for CASSYSETGNAFF.